These 8 T cell receptor beta chains originate from one sample sequenced in a study of human thymus T cells. Sequenced by immunoSEQ multiplex PCR; TCRdb stores in-frame clones only, minus some. The repertoire has approximately 46,000 clones, 95% of them found once; the top ten carry approximately 0.16%. The sequenced sample was blood. These receptors were collected from a girl under three years old with a congenital heart defect but otherwise immunologically healthy.

V gene TRBV14 combines with J gene TRBJ2-3, with a possible D match to TRBD2 (5 bases). Germline loops: CDR1 SGHDN, CDR2 FVKESK. CDR3 length equals 17 residues. V lost 1 base to trimming and J lost 1 base, with 15 bases between them. The CDR3 region has the DNA TGTGCCAGCAGCCAAGTATTCTGGCCCGGGGGCACAGATACGCAGTATTTT. Translated, it gives CASSQVFWPGGTDTQYF.

V is TRBV18 and J is TRBJ2-7; D assignment may be TRBD1 or TRBD2 (5 bases each). Trimming cost V 3 bases and J 2 bases, with 11 bases left between them. The CDR3 contains 14 residues. CDR1 KGHSH and CDR2 LQKENI come from the germline V gene. The CDR3 DNA reads as TGTGCCAGCTCACCGGGGGTAGTGGCCTACGAGCAGTACTTC. Encoded protein: CASSPGVVAYEQYF.

This chain links TRBV11-3 with TRBJ1-1, with D perhaps TRBD1 (5 bases). The CDR3 runs 12 residues. The germline V gene encodes CDR1 SGHNT and CDR2 YENEEA. Trimming took 2 bases from V and 11 from J, leaving 12 bases between them. The CDR3 sequence is CASSLPGARAFF. CDR3 bases: TGTGCCAGCAGCTTACCCGGGGCAAGGGCTTTCTTT.

The genes are TRBV19 and TRBJ2-7; D perhaps matches TRBD1 (5 bases). Between the trimmed V and J ends, which lost 6 bases and 6 bases, there was a span of 18 bases. The CDR3 runs to 14 residues. Germline V gene sequence: CDR1 LNHDA, CDR2 SQIVND (reference sequence). CDR3 sequence (DNA): TGTGCCAGTAGCCTACAGGTGGGTATGGCCGAGCAGTACTTC. Translation gives CASSLQVGMAEQYF.

The chain combines TRBV25-1 with TRBJ1-1; TRBD1 agrees at 7 bases. V was clipped by 7 bases and J by 5 bases; unmatched bases: 13. The CDR3 spans 15 residues. Germline V gives CDR1 MGHDK, CDR2 SYGVNS. CDR3 residues: CASTIIGGAGTEAFF. In nucleotides, the CDR3 is TGTGCCAGCACAATTATAGGGGGCGCGGGTACTGAAGCTTTCTTT.

This chain connects TRBV5-4 to TRBJ1-2, with TRBD1 matching over 10 bases. Per germline, CDR1 SGHNT and CDR2 YYREEE (reference sequence). V gave up 0 bases and J gave up 8 bases; unmatched junction bases: 7. CDR3 length: 15 residues. CDR3 nucleotide sequence: TGTGCCAGCAGCTTGGCGACAGGGGGCGCGAGAGGCTACACCTTC. Its protein product is CASSLATGGARGYTF. The variable domain in full, completed from reference TRBV5-4 and TRBJ1-2, reads ETGVTQSPTHLIKTRGQQVTLRCSSQSGHNTVSWYQQALGQGPQFIFQYYREEENGRGNFPPRFSGLQFPNYSSELNVNALELDDSALYLCASSLATGGARGYTFGSGTRLTVV.

The chain recombines TRBV9 with TRBJ2-3, with 7 bases aligning to TRBD1. The germline CDR1 and CDR2 sequences are SGDLS and YYNGEE. J gave up 4 bases and V 3 bases, and 11 bases lay outside the gene matches. This CDR3 region has 16 residues. CDR3 nucleotides: TGTGCCAGCAGCGCCCTCCGGGACAGAGGCTCAGATACGCAGTATTTT. It yields the protein CASSALRDRGSDTQYF. The full variable domain, rest sourced from reference TRBV9 and TRBJ2-3, is DSGVTQTPKHLITATGQRVTLRCSPRSGDLSVYWYQQSLDQGLQFLIQYYNGEERAKGNILERFSAQQFPDLHSELNLSSLELGDSALYFCASSALRDRGSDTQYFGPGTRLTVL.

The chain links TRBV7-9 to TRBJ2-7; 13 bases are a match to TRBD2. The trim removed 5 bases at V and 2 bases at J, leaving 6 bases unmatched. The length of the CDR3 is 16 residues. Looked up from germline, CDR1 is SEHNR and CDR2 is FQNEAQ (reference sequence). The CDR3 protein is CASSRTSGRLPYEQYF. As DNA, the CDR3 is TGTGCCAGCAGCCGGACTAGCGGGAGACTCCCCTACGAGCAGTACTTC.